Listed here are 28 T cell receptor beta chains from one sample, sequenced in a study of T cells in Graves' hyperthyroidism and ophthalmopathy. Template material for amplifying TCR beta CDR3 regions consisted of RNA transcripts. The TCR CDR3 first-round RT-PCR relied on the HTBI primer set. TCRdb re-called the multiplex PCR reads through MiXCR, storing one row per CDR3 protein. The table has over 700,000 distinct CDR3 sequences, around 40% seen once. Material for sequencing was blood. The receptors derive from a woman in her 40s with Graves' hyperthyroidism.

The J gene is TRBJ2-7, the V gene TRBV4-3, with a tentative D call TRBD2 (6 bases). Germline assignment: CDR1 LGHNA and CDR2 YSLEER. V lost 0 bases and J 0 bases, leaving 12 bases between the germline ends. This CDR3 is 16 amino acids long. The CDR3 DNA is TGCGCCAGCAGCCAAGAGGAGGGAACTTACTCCTACGAGCAGTACTTC. Amino acids: CASSQEEGTYSYEQYF.

This clonotype was picked up many times. This chain uses TRBV29-1 with TRBJ2-5, with D possibly matching TRBD1 (5 bases). V was trimmed by 6 bases and J by 0 bases, leaving 11 bases between them. Germline CDR1 SQVTM, CDR2 ANQGSEA. This CDR3 is built from 13 residues. The CDR3 here is CSVLKGYQETQYF. Written as DNA, the CDR3 is TGCAGCGTCCTAAAGGGGTACCAAGAGACCCAGTACTTC.

V and J are TRBV4-3 and TRBJ1-2, with D possibly TRBD1 on 5 matching bases. V lost 4 bases and J 9 bases, leaving 12 bases between the germline ends. This CDR3 comprises 12 residues. Looked up from germline, CDR1 is LGHNA and CDR2 is YSLEER. The CDR3 DNA reads TGCGCCAGCAGCCGACAAGGGGCTAGCTACACCTTC. Residues: CASSRQGASYTF.

The chain combines TRBV10-3 with TRBJ2-2; 7 bases are a match to TRBD1. V lost 4 bases and J lost 8; bases outside the gene matches: 7. Germline CDR1 reads ENHRY; CDR2 reads SYGVKD. There are 14 residues in the CDR3. The CDR3 loop reads CAISGSDREGELFF. CDR3 in DNA: TGTGCCATCAGTGGATCTGACAGGGAAGGGGAGCTGTTTTTT.

The chain joins TRBV5-6 to TRBJ2-7; D possibly corresponds to TRBD2 (6 bases). CDR1 is SGHDT, CDR2 YYEEEE, per germline. The V gene lost 4 bases and the J gene lost 2 bases, with 13 bases spanning the gap. This CDR3 has 14 residues. The CDR3 sequence: CASSIRRGTYEQYF. The CDR3 bases are TGTGCCAGCAGCATTCGCCGGGGGACCTACGAGCAGTACTTC. Together with reference TRBV5-6 and TRBJ2-7, the CDR3 gives the full variable domain: DAGVTQSPTHLIKTRGQQVTLRCSPKSGHDTVSWYQQALGQGPQFIFQYYEEEERQRGNFPDRFSGHQFPNYSSELNVNALLLGDSALYLCASSIRRGTYEQYFGPGTRLTVT.

This chain connects TRBV11-2 to TRBJ2-3; D not certain. This CDR3 is 13 amino acids long. Germline V gene sequence: CDR1 SGHAT, CDR2 FQNNGV. Trimming pared 5 bases from V and 2 bases from J, leaving 8 bases between. The CDR3 spells CASSTDPTDTQYF. The CDR3 nucleotides are TGTGCCAGCAGCACAGACCCCACAGATACGCAGTATTTT. The full variable domain, completed using reference TRBV11-2 and TRBJ2-3, is EAGVAQSPRYKIIEKRQSVAFWCNPISGHATLYWYQQILGQGPKLLIQFQNNGVVDDSQLPKDRFSAERLKGVDSTLKIQPAKLEDSAVYLCASSTDPTDTQYFGPGTRLTVL.

This clonotype was seen only a few times. CDR3 amino acids: CASSSDTGYEKLFF. The CDR3 nucleotides are TGCGCCAGCAGCTCCGACACGGGGTATGAAAAACTGTTTTTT. The chain carries TRBV5-1 and TRBJ1-4; D remains unclear. Trimming took off 3 bases at V and 6 bases at J, with 12 bases between the two ends. CDR1 SGHRS and CDR2 YFSETQ come from the germline V gene. The CDR3 length is 14 residues.

In nucleotides, the CDR3 is TGTGCCTGGAGTTTAGGCCCTATTAACACCGGGGAGCTGTTTTTT. It encodes CAWSLGPINTGELFF. V usage is TRBV19 and J usage is TRBJ2-2; D not resolved. V lost 11 bases, J lost 2 bases, and 18 bases lay in between. Germline V CDR1 and CDR2: LNHDA, SQIVND (reference sequence). The CDR3 has 15 residues.

This clonotype was picked up many times. The V call is TRBV5-8, the J call TRBJ2-2, with D uncertain. CDR3 size: 12 residues. V was trimmed by 6 bases and J by 9 bases, leaving 12 bases between them. Germline V lookup: CDR1 SGHTS, CDR2 YDEGEE. CDR3 sequence (DNA): TGTGCCAGCACCGCCGACCCACGGGAGCTGTTTTTT. Translated: CASTADPRELFF.

This clonotype was observed a handful of times. The J gene is TRBJ1-5, the V gene TRBV28; TRBD1 agrees at 8 bases. The CDR3 extends over 13 amino acids. After removal of 10 bases from V and 5 bases from J, the junction contained 7 bases not matched to a gene. Germline values: CDR1 MDHEN, CDR2 SYDVKM. The CDR3 here is CATGQGTDQPQHF. CDR3 DNA sequence: TGTGCCACCGGACAGGGTACTGATCAGCCCCAGCATTTT.

This rearrangement joins TRBV10-3 to TRBJ2-7; D is unresolved. The J call is in doubt because the DNA end fits TRBJ2-1 better. CDR1 and CDR2 (germline): ENHRY, SYGVKD. This CDR3 has 15 residues. Written as DNA, the CDR3 is TGTGCCATCAGTTCGAGCACCGACTTCGTCCACGAGCAGTTCTTC. Translating it yields CAISSSTDFVHEQFF.

This clonotype was counted many times. The CDR3 loop is CSVVPGQGIEKLFF. The CDR3 nucleotides read TGCAGCGTTGTCCCGGGACAGGGTATTGAAAAACTGTTTTTT. The chain combines TRBV29-1 with TRBJ1-4; 9 bases are a match to TRBD1. Trimming cost V 4 bases and J 7 bases; bases outside gene matches: 7. The length of the CDR3 is 14 residues. Germline V gene sequence: CDR1 SQVTM, CDR2 ANQGSEA. Variable domain in full (rest from reference TRBV29-1 and TRBJ1-4): SAVISQKPSRDICQRGTSLTIQCQVDSQVTMMFWYRQQPGQSLTLIATANQGSEATYESGFVIDKFPISRPNLTFSTLTVSNMSPEDSSIYLCSVVPGQGIEKLFFGSGTQLSVL.

The rearrangement joins TRBV5-6 to TRBJ2-7; TRBD2 matches 8 bases. CDR1 and CDR2 (germline): SGHDT, YYEEEE. This CDR3 comprises 15 residues. After removal of 4 bases from V and 4 bases from J, the junction contained 10 bases not matched to a gene. CDR3 protein: CASSTLAGYEYEQYF. The CDR3 DNA reads TGTGCCAGCAGCACTCTAGCGGGCTATGAATACGAGCAGTACTTC.

This chain uses TRBV6-5 with TRBJ2-5; D is unresolved. Trimming pared 7 bases from V and 3 bases from J, leaving 12 bases between. The germline CDR1 and CDR2 sequences are MNHEY and SVGAGI. The CDR3 has 13 residues. The CDR3 here is CASIGASKETQYF. CDR3 bases: TGTGCCAGCATAGGAGCATCCAAAGAGACCCAGTACTTC.

Concerning this clonotype: Since a much larger clone is just one base distant, this may be a read error. The CDR3 does not end in the conserved phenylalanine or tryptophan, so this is likely a read error. The J gene is TRBJ2-5, the V gene TRBV7-2; tentatively, D is TRBD1 (5 bases). The V end lost 4 bases, the J end lost 11 bases, and 11 bases lay between the germline ends. Germline CDR1 and CDR2: SGHTA and FQGNSA. The CDR3 length is 11 residues. The CDR3 loop reads CASSSSTEQYL. As DNA, the CDR3 is TGTGCCAGCAGCTCCTCGACAGAGCAGTACCTC.

This clonotype was recorded at least ten times. This chain joins TRBV7-8 and TRBJ2-7, with a possible D match to TRBD2 (5 bases). V shed 1 base and J shed 7 bases, with 11 bases lying between them. CDR1 is SGHVS and CDR2 is FQNEAQ in the germline V gene. The CDR3 is made up of 13 amino acids. The CDR3 here is CASSLELVYEQYF. The CDR3 DNA reads TGTGCCAGCAGCTTAGAACTAGTGTATGAGCAGTACTTC. Combining the CDR3 with reference TRBV7-8 and TRBJ2-7 gives the whole variable domain GAGVSQSPRYKVAKRGQDVALRCDPISGHVSLFWYQQALGQGPEFLTYFQNEAQLDKSGLPSDRFFAERPEGSVSTLKIQRTQQEDSAVYLCASSLELVYEQYFGPGTRLTVT.

This chain uses TRBV10-2 with TRBJ1-1; TRBD1 might be the D (6 bases). This CDR3 is 18 amino acids long. In germline, CDR1 is WSHSY, CDR2 SAAADI. Trimming left V 6 bases short and J 4 bases short, with 27 bases between. The CDR3 region is CASSQGPPSGGLGTEAFF. The DNA of the CDR3 is TGCGCCAGCAGCCAAGGCCCACCGTCGGGGGGCCTGGGCACTGAAGCTTTCTTT.

In this sample, this clonotype turned up many times. The rearrangement joins TRBV2 to TRBJ1-2; no reliable D call. Germline-derived CDR1 and CDR2 are SNHLY and FYNNEI. The V and J ends lost 4 bases and 9 bases respectively, with 12 bases between them. The CDR3 runs 12 residues. The CDR3 bases are TGTGCCAGCAGTGTGAGCTTATGGAGCTACACCTTC. This translates into CASSVSLWSYTF.

In the case of this clonotype: Possible read error: a much larger clone is one base away. This chain joins TRBV15 and TRBJ1-2; D gene unclear. V lost 0 bases, J lost 12 bases, and 20 bases lay in between. Germline CDR1 and CDR2: LNHNV and YYDKDF (reference sequence). The CDR3 contains 15 residues. CDR3 bases: TGTGCCACCAGCAGAGACCTGGCAGGATGGAGGACCCACACCTTC. This translates into CATSRDLAGWRTHTF.

The rearrangement links TRBV5-8 to TRBJ1-2; 7 bases map to TRBD1. CDR1 is SGHTS and CDR2 is YDEGEE in the germline V gene. Trimming removed 2 bases from V and 4 bases from J; junction bases left unmatched: 8. CDR3 size: 15 residues. The CDR3 here is CASSFPGQARYGYTF. DNA of the CDR3: TGTGCCAGCAGCTTTCCCGGACAGGCACGCTATGGCTACACCTTC.

The V call is TRBV19, the J call TRBJ2-7; the match to TRBD2 covers 12 bases. Germline V gives CDR1 LNHDA, CDR2 SQIVND (reference sequence). The CDR3 is made up of 17 amino acids. The J segment lost 6 bases and the V segment lost 11 bases, leaving 20 bases of the junction unmatched. CDR3 loop: CAWSPVPGLAGSGEQYF. For the CDR3, the DNA is TGTGCCTGGAGTCCTGTCCCGGGACTAGCGGGTTCGGGCGAGCAGTACTTC.

This chain connects TRBV20-1 to TRBJ1-2, with D uncertain. The CDR3 is 14 residues long. Trimming left V 0 bases short and J 4 bases short, with 12 bases between. CDR1 is DFQATT, CDR2 SNEGSKA, per germline (reference sequence). The CDR3: CSAREGPDFYGYTF. The CDR3 nucleotides are TGCAGTGCTAGAGAGGGCCCGGACTTCTATGGCTACACCTTC.

This clonotype was counted between two and nine times. V gene TRBV12-3 or TRBV12-4 combines with J gene TRBJ2-3, with TRBD1 matching over 7 bases. Trimming took 7 bases from V and 7 from J; bases not matched to a gene: 8. This CDR3 has 13 amino acids. DNA of the CDR3: TGTGCCAGCATAAACCGGGACAGTAATACGCAGTATTTT. Protein product: CASINRDSNTQYF.

The rearrangement uses TRBV24-1 and TRBJ1-5; the match to TRBD1 covers 9 bases. This CDR3 is 16 amino acids long. Germline assignment: CDR1 KGHDR and CDR2 SFDVKD. J gave up 2 bases and V 7 bases, and 8 bases lay outside the gene matches. For the CDR3, the DNA is TGTGCCACCAGAGAATCGGGGGACAGGGGCAATCAGCCCCAGCATTTT. Its protein is CATRESGDRGNQPQHF.

The CDR3 region has the DNA TGTGCCACCAGCAGAGAGGGCCGGGTCTACGAGCAGTACTTC. It encodes CATSREGRVYEQYF. The chain couples TRBV15 to TRBJ2-7; D unresolved. The germline V gene encodes CDR1 LNHNV and CDR2 YYDKDF (reference sequence). Trimming shortened V by 0 bases and J by 3 bases, and 9 bases separated the two germline ends. The CDR3 extends over 14 amino acids.

The V call is TRBV7-6, the J call TRBJ2-3, with 7 bases identical to TRBD1. Germline V gives CDR1 SGHVS, CDR2 FNYEAQ. V was pared by 5 bases and J by 5 bases, with 13 bases of the junction left unmatched. The CDR3 loop spans 16 amino acids. For the CDR3, the DNA is TGTGCCAGCAGCCCTAAACAGGGGTTCTCCGAAGATACGCAGTATTTT. This sequence encodes CASSPKQGFSEDTQYF. Drawing the rest from reference TRBV7-6 and TRBJ2-3, the complete variable domain is GAGVSQSPRYKVTKRGQDVALRCDPISGHVSLYWYRQALGQGPEFLTYFNYEAQQDKSGLPNDRFSAERPEGSISTLTIQRTEQRDSAMYRCASSPKQGFSEDTQYFGPGTRLTVL.

The chain has TRBV9 and TRBJ1-1, with unresolved D. The CDR3 covers 18 residues. Germline-derived CDR1 and CDR2 are SGDLS and YYNGEE. V was clipped by 0 bases and J by 2 bases, with 20 bases between them. The CDR3 region is CASSVGVHPKAGNTEAFF. CDR3 sequence (DNA): TGTGCCAGCAGCGTAGGGGTCCACCCGAAGGCTGGAAACACTGAAGCTTTCTTT.

Comments on this clonotype: A much larger clone sits a single nucleotide away, making a read error possible. This chain joins TRBV10-3 and TRBJ2-6; D gene ambiguous. CDR3 length: 15 residues. CDR1 is ENHRY, CDR2 SYGVKD, per germline. CDR3 in amino acids: CASSYAVSGANVLTF. The CDR3, as DNA: TGTGCCAGCAGTTACGCGGTCTCTGGGGCCAACGTCCTGACTTTC.